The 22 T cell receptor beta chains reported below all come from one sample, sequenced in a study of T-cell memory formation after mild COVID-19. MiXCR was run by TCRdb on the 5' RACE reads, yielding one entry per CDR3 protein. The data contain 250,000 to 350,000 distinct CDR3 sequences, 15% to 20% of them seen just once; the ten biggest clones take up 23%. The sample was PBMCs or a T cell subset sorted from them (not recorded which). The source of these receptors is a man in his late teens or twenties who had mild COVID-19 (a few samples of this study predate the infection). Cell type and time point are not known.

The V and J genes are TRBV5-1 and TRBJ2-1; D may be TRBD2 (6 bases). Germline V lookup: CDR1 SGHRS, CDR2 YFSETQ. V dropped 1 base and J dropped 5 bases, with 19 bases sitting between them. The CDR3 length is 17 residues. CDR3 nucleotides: TGCGCCAGCAGCTTGAGGGCCGCGGGGCAGGGCGACAATGAGCAGTTCTTC. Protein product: CASSLRAAGQGDNEQFF.

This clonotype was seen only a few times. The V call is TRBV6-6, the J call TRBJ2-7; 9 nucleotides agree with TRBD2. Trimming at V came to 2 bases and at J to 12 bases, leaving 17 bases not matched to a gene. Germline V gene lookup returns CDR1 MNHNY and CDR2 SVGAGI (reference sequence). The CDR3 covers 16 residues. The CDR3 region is CASSYEAGTSFTSPYV. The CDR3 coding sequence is TGTGCCAGCAGTTACGAGGCCGGGACTAGCTTCACTAGTCCGTACGTC.

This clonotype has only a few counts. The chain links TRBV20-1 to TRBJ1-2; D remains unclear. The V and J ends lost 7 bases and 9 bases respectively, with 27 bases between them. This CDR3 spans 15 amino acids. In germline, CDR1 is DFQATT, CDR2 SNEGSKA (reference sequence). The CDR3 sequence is CSGFPYLDGIYSYTF. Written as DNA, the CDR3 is TGCAGTGGATTCCCCTACCTGGACGGAATTTATAGCTACACCTTC.

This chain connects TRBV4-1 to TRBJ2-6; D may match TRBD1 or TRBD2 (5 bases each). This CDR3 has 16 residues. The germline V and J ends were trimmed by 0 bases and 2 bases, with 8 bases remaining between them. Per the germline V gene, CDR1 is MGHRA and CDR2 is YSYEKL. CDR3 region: CASSQDGGTGANVLTF. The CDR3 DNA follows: TGCGCCAGCAGCCAAGATGGGGGAACTGGGGCCAACGTCCTGACTTTC.

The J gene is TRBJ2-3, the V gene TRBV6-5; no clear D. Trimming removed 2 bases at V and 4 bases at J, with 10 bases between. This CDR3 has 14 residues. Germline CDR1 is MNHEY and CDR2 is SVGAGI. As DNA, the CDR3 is TGTGCCAGCAGTTACACCGGACGCGCAGATACGCAGTATTTT. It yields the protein CASSYTGRADTQYF.

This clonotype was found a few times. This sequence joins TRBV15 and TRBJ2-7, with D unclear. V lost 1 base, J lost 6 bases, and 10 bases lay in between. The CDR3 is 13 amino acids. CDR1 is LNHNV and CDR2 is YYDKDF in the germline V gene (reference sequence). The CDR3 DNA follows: TGTGCCACCAGCAGAGTTGTGGGCTTCGAGCAGTACGTC. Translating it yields CATSRVVGFEQYV.

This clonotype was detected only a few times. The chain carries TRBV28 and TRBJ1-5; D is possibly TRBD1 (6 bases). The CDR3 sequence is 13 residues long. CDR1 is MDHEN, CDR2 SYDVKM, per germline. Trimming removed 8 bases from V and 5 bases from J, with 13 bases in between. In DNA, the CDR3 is TGTGCCAGCGCGGGGGGCTGGCATCAGCCCCAGCATTTT. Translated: CASAGGWHQPQHF.

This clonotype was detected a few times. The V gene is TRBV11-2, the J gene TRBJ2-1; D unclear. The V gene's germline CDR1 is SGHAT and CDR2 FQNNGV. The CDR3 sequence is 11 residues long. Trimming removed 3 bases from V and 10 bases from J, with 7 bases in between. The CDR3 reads CASSLAAEQFF. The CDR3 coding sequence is TGTGCCAGCAGCTTGGCAGCCGAGCAGTTCTTC.

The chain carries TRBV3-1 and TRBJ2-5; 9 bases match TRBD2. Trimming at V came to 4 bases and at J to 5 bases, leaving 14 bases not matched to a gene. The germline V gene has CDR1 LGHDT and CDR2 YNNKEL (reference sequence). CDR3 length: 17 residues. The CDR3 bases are TGTGCCAGCAGCCGATCCCGTCTAGCGGGGCGCTCGGAGACCCAGTACTTC. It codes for CASSRSRLAGRSETQYF.

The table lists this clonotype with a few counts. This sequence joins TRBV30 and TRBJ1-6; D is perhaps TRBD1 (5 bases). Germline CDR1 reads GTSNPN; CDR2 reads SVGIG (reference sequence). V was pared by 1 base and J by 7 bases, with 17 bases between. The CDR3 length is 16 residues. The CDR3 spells CAWSARWGEGNSPLHF. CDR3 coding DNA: TGTGCCTGGAGTGCCCGATGGGGGGAAGGCAATTCACCCCTCCACTTT.

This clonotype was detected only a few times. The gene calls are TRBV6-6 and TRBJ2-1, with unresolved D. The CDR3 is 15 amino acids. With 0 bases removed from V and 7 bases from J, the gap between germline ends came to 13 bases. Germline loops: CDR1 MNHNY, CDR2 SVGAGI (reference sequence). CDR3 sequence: CASSYSIGQLNEQFF. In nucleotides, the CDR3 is TGTGCCAGCAGTTACTCGATCGGGCAGCTTAATGAGCAGTTCTTC.

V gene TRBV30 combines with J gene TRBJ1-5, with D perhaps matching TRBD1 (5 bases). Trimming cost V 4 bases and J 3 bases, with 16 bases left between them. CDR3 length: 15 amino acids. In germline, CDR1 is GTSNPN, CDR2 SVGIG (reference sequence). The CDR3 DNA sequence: TGTGCCTGGAACAAAGGGGACCGAAACAATCAGCCCCAGCATTTT. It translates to CAWNKGDRNNQPQHF.

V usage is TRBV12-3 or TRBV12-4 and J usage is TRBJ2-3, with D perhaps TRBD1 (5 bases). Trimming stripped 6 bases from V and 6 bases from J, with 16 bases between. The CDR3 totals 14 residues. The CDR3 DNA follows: TGTGCCAGCAGCGACAGCTCTGAGTGGGATACGCAGTATTTT. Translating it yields CASSDSSEWDTQYF.

The CDR3 loop reads CSARDRRAADYNEQFF. The CDR3, as DNA: TGCAGTGCTAGAGATAGAAGGGCCGCGGACTACAATGAGCAGTTCTTC. The chain combines TRBV20-1 with TRBJ2-1; D call uncertain. This CDR3 has 16 amino acids. The V end was cut by 0 bases, the J end by 3 bases, with 15 bases between. The germline V gene encodes CDR1 DFQATT and CDR2 SNEGSKA (reference sequence).

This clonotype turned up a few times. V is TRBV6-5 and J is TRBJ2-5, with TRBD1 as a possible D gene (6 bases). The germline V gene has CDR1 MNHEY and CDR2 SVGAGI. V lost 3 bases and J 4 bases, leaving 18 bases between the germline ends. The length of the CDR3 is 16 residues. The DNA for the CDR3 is TGTGCCAGCAGTTATTCGGGACACACCATCGGAGAGACCCAGTACTTC. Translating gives CASSYSGHTIGETQYF.

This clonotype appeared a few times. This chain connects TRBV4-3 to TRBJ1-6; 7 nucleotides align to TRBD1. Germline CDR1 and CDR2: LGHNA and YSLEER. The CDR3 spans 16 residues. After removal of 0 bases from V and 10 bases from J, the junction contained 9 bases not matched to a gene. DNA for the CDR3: TGCGCCAGCAGCCAAGAGGGTGACAGGGTAGGCTCACCCCTCCACTTT. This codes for CASSQEGDRVGSPLHF.

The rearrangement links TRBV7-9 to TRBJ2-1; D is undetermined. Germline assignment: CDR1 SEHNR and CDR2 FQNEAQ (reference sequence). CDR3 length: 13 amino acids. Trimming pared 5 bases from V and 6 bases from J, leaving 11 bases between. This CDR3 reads CASSRNPSNEQFF. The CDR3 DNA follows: TGTGCCAGCAGCCGGAACCCGTCCAATGAGCAGTTCTTC.

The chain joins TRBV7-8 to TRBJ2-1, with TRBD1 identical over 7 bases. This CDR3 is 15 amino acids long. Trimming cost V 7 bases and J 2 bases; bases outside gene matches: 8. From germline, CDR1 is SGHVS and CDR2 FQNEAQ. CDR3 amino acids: CASTLDRATYNEQFF. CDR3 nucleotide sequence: TGTGCCAGCACCCTTGACAGGGCCACCTACAATGAGCAGTTCTTC. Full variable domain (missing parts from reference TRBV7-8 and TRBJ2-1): GAGVSQSPRYKVAKRGQDVALRCDPISGHVSLFWYQQALGQGPEFLTYFQNEAQLDKSGLPSDRFFAERPEGSVSTLKIQRTQQEDSAVYLCASTLDRATYNEQFFGPGTRLTVL.

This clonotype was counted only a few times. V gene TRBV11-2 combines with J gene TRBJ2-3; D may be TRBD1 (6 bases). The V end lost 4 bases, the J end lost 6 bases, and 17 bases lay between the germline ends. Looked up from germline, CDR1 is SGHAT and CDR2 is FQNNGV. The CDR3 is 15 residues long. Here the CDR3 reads CASSSQGYVTDTQYF. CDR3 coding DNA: TGTGCCAGCAGCTCACAGGGTTACGTTACGGATACGCAGTATTTT.

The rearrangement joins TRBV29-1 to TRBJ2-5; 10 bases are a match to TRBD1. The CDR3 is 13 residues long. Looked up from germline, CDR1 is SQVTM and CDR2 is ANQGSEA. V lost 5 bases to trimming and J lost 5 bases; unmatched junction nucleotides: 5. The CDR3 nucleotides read TGCAGCGTTCGGACAGGGGGGATGGAGACCCAGTACTTC. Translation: CSVRTGGMETQYF.

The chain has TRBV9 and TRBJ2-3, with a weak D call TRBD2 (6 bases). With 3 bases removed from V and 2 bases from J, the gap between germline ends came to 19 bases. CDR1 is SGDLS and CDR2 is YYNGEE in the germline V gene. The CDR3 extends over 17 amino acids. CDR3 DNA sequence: TGTGCCAGCAGCGCCAACCCGGCCAGCGGGTACACAGATACGCAGTATTTT. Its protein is CASSANPASGYTDTQYF. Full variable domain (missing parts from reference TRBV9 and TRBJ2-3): DSGVTQTPKHLITATGQRVTLRCSPRSGDLSVYWYQQSLDQGLQFLIQYYNGEERAKGNILERFSAQQFPDLHSELNLSSLELGDSALYFCASSANPASGYTDTQYFGPGTRLTVL.

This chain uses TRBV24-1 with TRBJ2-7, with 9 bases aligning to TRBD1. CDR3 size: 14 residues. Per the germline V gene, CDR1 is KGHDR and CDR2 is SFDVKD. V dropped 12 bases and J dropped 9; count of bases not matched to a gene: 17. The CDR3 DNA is TGTGCCCCTCGGGACAGGGCCTCTACGAAGGGGCAGTACGTC. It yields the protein CAPRDRASTKGQYV.